This passage covers 5 T cell receptor beta chains from one sample sequenced in a study of cytomegalovirus exposure and HLA in healthy donors. PCR involved 60 Vbeta and 13 Jbeta primers. TCRdb's table, derived via immunoSEQ multiplex PCR, lists solely in-frame clones and lacks some. The sample has about 170,000 clones; around 80% are singletons. Sequencing used PBMCs. These receptors came from a girl between 10 and 17 years old in good health and CMV-seropositive.

The chain is built from TRBV11-2 and TRBJ2-1, with TRBD2 matching over 8 bases. The CDR3 covers 16 residues. Looked up from germline, CDR1 is SGHAT and CDR2 is FQNNGV. After removal of 3 bases from V and 7 bases from J, the junction contained 11 bases not matched to a gene. The CDR3 protein is CASSFGSGGPMNEQFF. The CDR3 DNA reads TGTGCCAGCAGCTTTGGGTCGGGAGGGCCTATGAATGAGCAGTTCTTC.

The rearrangement uses TRBV6-6 and TRBJ1-5, with D perhaps matching TRBD1 (5 bases). The CDR3 extends over 15 amino acids. Looked up from germline, CDR1 is MNHNY and CDR2 is SVGAGI (reference sequence). V lost 6 bases and J 1 base, leaving 13 bases between the germline ends. DNA for the CDR3: TGTGCCAGCAGCTTCAGGGTGGGGAGCAATCAGCCCCAGCATTTT. This translates into CASSFRVGSNQPQHF.

This chain connects TRBV29-1 to TRBJ2-3, with 15 bases identical to TRBD2. Germline CDR1 and CDR2: SQVTM and ANQGSEA. This CDR3 spans 19 amino acids. Germline trimming cut 5 bases from V and 0 bases from J; bases unmatched to any gene: 12. DNA of the CDR3: TGCAGCGTTCGGTCCGTTCCGGGACTAGCGGGGGGTAGCACAGATACGCAGTATTTT. It translates to CSVRSVPGLAGGSTDTQYF.

This chain joins TRBV27 and TRBJ1-4, with 10 bases identical to TRBD1. CDR1 MNHEY and CDR2 SMNVEV come from the germline V gene (reference sequence). J gave up 6 bases and V 2 bases, and 3 bases lay outside the gene matches. The CDR3 runs to 15 residues. The CDR3 nucleotides read TGTGCCAGCAGTTTAAAGGGGACAGGGGATGAAAAACTGTTTTTT. Its translation is CASSLKGTGDEKLFF.

Comments on this clone: Other DNA sequences in the same sample also yield this CDR3. The rearrangement joins TRBV15 to TRBJ1-2, with 7 nucleotides matching TRBD1. Germline lookup yields CDR1 LNHNV and CDR2 YYDKDF (reference sequence). V dropped 6 bases and J dropped 6; count of bases not matched to a gene: 7. The CDR3 runs 13 residues. CDR3 sequence (DNA): TGTGCCACCAGGTTAGGGGGCTGGGATGGCTACACCTTC. Its protein is CATRLGGWDGYTF. The entire variable domain, with the rest obtained from reference TRBV15 and TRBJ1-2, is as follows: DAMVIQNPRYQVTQFGKPVTLSCSQTLNHNVMYWYQQKSSQAPKLLFHYYDKDFNNEADTPDNFQSRRPNTSFCFLDIRSPGLGDTAMYLCATRLGGWDGYTFGSGTRLTVV.